A selection of T cell receptor beta chains follows, all from one sample in a study of cytomegalovirus exposure and HLA in healthy donors. Assay: immunoSEQ multiplex PCR; the TCRdb copy retains only in-frame clones and omits some. The table lists around 150,000 clones. Material for sequencing was PBMCs. Receptors originate from a woman aged 55-75 years in good health and CMV-seronegative. The CDR3 runs from the conserved cysteine through the conserved F or W. The D gene is left open where the match is weak.

-,TRBV5-1,TRBJ1-1,TGCGCCAGCAGATATGGAAGTGGGGCCACTGAAGCTTTCTTT,CASRYGSGATEAFF
-,TRBV2,TRBJ1-4,TGTGCCAGCTCCTGGGAGGCTAATGAAAAACTGTTTTTT,CASSWEANEKLFF
-,TRBV7-9,TRBJ1-1,TGTGCCAGCAGCTCCACAGGGTTGAACACTGAAGCTTTCTTT,CASSSTGLNTEAFF
TRBD1,TRBV5-1,TRBJ1-2,TGCGCCAGCAGCCTGACAGGGGGTGGCTACACCTTC,CASSLTGGGYTF
-,TRBV5-4,TRBJ1-1,TGTGCCAGCAGCTCCCCAGGGAATGTGTACACTGAAGCTTTCTTT,CASSSPGNVYTEAFF
-,TRBV2,TRBJ2-7,TGTGCCAGCATGGATAGCCCCCCCTACGAGCAGTACTTC,CASMDSPPYEQYF
-,TRBV7-9,TRBJ2-5,TGTGCCAGCAGCCTATGGGACTTCTCACTCTACTTC,CASSLWDFSLYF
TRBD2,TRBV5-1,TRBJ2-7,TGCGCCAGCAGCCTCAACCGGGGGGGTCCCTCCTACGAGCAGTACTTC,CASSLNRGGPSYEQYF
-,TRBV7-8,TRBJ1-5,TGTGCCAGCAGCTTAGCGGGACAAAATCAGCCCCAGCATTTT,CASSLAGQNQPQHF
TRBD1,TRBV5-6,TRBJ2-2,TGTGCCAGCAGCGCAGACAGGGGCGGCTACACCGGGGAGCTGTTTTTT,CASSADRGGYTGELFF
TRBD1,TRBV15,TRBJ1-1,TGTGCCACCAGCCAGGGGGCTAACACTGAAGCTTTCTTT,CATSQGANTEAFF
-,TRBV4-1,TRBJ1-1,TGCGCCAGCAGCCAAGAACGAGGCCGGGGTGCTTTCTTT,CASSQERGRGAFF
TRBD1,TRBV9,TRBJ1-2,TGTGCCAGCAGCTATGGACAGGGAATGATGTTGATGGACTATGGCTACACCTTC,CASSYGQGMMLMDYGYTF
-,TRBV7-2,TRBJ2-7,TGTGCCAGCAGCTTAGGCAGGGCAAACCTCGAGCAGTACTTC,CASSLGRANLEQYF
-,TRBV10-3,TRBJ1-2,TGTGCCATCAGCCTTATAGCGGGTTCTAACTATGGCTACACCTTC,CAISLIAGSNYGYTF
-,TRBV18,TRBJ2-5,TGTGCCAGCTCACCACCGGCGGGGAGGGAGACCCAGTACTTC,CASSPPAGRETQYF
TRBD1,TRBV7-9,TRBJ2-3,TGTGCCAGCAGCGCTCGACAGGGCGCCGCTGATACGCAGTATTTT,CASSARQGAADTQYF
TRBD2,TRBV9,TRBJ2-5,TGTGCCAGCACCCCAGCGGGGTGGGGTGAGACCCAGTACTTC,CASTPAGWGETQYF
TRBD1,TRBV27,TRBJ2-7,TGTGCCAGCAGTTTGACGGGACAGGGGGCTGACGAGCAGTACTTC,CASSLTGQGADEQYF
-,TRBV7-3,TRBJ2-1,TGTGCCAGCAGCCTGGACAGCTACAATGAGCAGTTCTTC,CASSLDSYNEQFF
-,TRBV27,TRBJ2-7,TGTGCCAGCGGAGCCGGGAGCCTACCGTTCAGGCAGTACTTC,CASGAGSLPFRQYF
-,TRBV5-5,TRBJ2-7,TGTGCCAGCAGCTTTAGGCAGGAGCGGGACGAGCAGTACTTC,CASSFRQERDEQYF
-,TRBV6-5,TRBJ2-7,TGTGCCAGCAGAGGATCGGCAGGGAGGGAGCAGTACTTC,CASRGSAGREQYF
TRBD2,TRBV7-3,TRBJ2-3,TGTGCCAGCAGCTCGTCTAGCGGCGCAGATACGCAGTATTTT,CASSSSSGADTQYF
-,TRBV27,TRBJ1-5,TGTGCCAGCAGTTTGCAGGGTTGGCAGCCCCAGCATTTT,CASSLQGWQPQHF